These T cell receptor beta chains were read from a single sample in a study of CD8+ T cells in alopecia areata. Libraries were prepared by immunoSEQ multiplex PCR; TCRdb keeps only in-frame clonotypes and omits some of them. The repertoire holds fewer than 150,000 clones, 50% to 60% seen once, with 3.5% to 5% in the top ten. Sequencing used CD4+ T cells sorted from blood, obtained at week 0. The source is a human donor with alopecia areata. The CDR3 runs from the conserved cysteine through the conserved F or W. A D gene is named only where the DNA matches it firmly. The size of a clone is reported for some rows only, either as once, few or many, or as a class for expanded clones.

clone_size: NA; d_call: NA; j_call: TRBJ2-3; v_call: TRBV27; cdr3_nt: TGTGCCAGCAGTCTCCCCCCAGCTAGCGGCACAGATACGCAGTATTTT; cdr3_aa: CASSLPPASGTDTQYF
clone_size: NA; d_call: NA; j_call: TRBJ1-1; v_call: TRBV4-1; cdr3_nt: TGCGCCAGCAGCCAAGATTTCGAGCTCACTGAAGCTTTCTTT; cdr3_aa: CASSQDFELTEAFF
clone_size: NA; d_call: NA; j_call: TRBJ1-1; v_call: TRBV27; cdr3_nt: TGTGCCAGCCTTGATTCAGACAGCACTGAAGCTTTCTTT; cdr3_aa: CASLDSDSTEAFF
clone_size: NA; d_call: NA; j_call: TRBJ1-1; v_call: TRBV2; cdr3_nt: TGTGCCAGCAGTGCCGCCTCAAGTAGTGAAGCTTTCTTT; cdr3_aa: CASSAASSSEAFF
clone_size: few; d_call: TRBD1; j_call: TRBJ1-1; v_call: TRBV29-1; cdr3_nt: TGCAGCGTTGTCGGGGACAGGGGGACGACTGAAGCTTTCTTT; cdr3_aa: CSVVGDRGTTEAFF
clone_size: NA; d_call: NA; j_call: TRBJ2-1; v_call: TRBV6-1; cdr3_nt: TGTGCCAGCAGTGAAGACCTGGGGGCGCGGTACTACAATGAGCAGTTCTTC; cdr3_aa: CASSEDLGARYYNEQFF
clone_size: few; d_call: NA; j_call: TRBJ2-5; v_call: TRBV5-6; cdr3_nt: TGTGCCAGCAGCTCAAGAATAGATCGGGAGGAGACCCAGTACTTC; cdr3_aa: CASSSRIDREETQYF
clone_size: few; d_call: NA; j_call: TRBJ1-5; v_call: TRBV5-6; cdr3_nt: TGTGCCAGCAGCGAATTCGGGGGGGCCATCCAGCCCCAGCATTTT; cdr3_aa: CASSEFGGAIQPQHF
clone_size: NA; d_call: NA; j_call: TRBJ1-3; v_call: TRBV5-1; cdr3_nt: TGCGCCAGCAGACGGGGACAAGATGGAAACACCATATATTTT; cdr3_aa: CASRRGQDGNTIYF
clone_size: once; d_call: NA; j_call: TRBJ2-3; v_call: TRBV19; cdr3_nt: TGTGCCAGTAGTTCACGCCCCCGACTAGATACGCAGTATTTT; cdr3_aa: CASSSRPRLDTQYF
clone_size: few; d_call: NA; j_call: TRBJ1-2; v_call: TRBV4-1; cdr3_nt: TGCGCCAGCAGCCGCCCCGGGGGAGTAAACTATGGCTACACCTTC; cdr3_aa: CASSRPGGVNYGYTF
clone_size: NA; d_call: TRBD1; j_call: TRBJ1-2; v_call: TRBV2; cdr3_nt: TGTGCCAGCAGAGAAAACAGGGGAGGCGGTAACTATGGCTACACCTTC; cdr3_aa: CASRENRGGGNYGYTF
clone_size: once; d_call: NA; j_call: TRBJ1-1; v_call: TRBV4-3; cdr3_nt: TGCGCCAGCAGCCAAGATGTCAGCCTGGGCACTGAAGCTTTCTTT; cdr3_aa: CASSQDVSLGTEAFF
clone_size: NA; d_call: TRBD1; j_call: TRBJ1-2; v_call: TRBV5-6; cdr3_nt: TGTGCCAGCAGCCGCTATGATGTATTACAGGGGGCTGGCTACACCTTC; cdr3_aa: CASSRYDVLQGAGYTF
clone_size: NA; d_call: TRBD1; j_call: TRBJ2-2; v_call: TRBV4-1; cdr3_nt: TGCGCCAGCAGCCGGACAGGGTCCGCGAACACCGGGGAGCTGTTTTTT; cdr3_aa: CASSRTGSANTGELFF
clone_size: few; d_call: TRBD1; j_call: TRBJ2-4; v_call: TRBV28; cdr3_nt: TGTGCCAGCAGTTCCACGAGCGGGACAGGGGGAGGGATTCAGTACTTC; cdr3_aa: CASSSTSGTGGGIQYF
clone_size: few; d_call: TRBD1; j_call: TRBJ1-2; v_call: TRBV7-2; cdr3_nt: TGTGCCACCGCGACAGGGGAGCAGTATGGCTACACCTTC; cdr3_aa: CATATGEQYGYTF
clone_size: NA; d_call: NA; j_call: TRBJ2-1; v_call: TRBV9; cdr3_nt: TGTGCCAGCAGCGTAGAGGGGTACTCCTACAATGAGCAGTTCTTC; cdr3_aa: CASSVEGYSYNEQFF
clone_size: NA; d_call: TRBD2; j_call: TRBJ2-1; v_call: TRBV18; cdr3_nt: TGTGCCAGCTCACCCAAAACACAAACCGTTGTCGCTGGGGCCCTAGCGGGAGTACGCAATGAGCAGTTCTTC; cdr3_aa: CASSPKTQTVVAGALAGVRNEQFF
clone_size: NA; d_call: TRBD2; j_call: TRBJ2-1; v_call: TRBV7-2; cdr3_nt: TGTGCCAGCAGCCGCGTACTAGCGCGGCAAAACAATGAGCAGTTCTTC; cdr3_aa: CASSRVLARQNNEQFF
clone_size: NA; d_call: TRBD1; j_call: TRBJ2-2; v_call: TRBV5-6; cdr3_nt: TGTGCCAGCAGCAATGGGACAGGCCTCGGTATCGGGGAGCTGTTTTTT; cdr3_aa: CASSNGTGLGIGELFF
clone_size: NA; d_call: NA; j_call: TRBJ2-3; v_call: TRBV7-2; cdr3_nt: TGTGCCAGCAGCCCAGGACTCATGAGGGGTGCAGATACGCAGTATTTT; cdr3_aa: CASSPGLMRGADTQYF
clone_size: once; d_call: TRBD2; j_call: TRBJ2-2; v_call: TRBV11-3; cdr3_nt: TGTGCCAGCAGCCGCGGGAGACCCGGGGAGCTGTTTTTT; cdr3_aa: CASSRGRPGELFF
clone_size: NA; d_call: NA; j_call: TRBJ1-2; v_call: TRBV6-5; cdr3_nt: TGTGCCAGCAGTTACTCGTTATCGGGACATAACTATGGCTACACCTTC; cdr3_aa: CASSYSLSGHNYGYTF
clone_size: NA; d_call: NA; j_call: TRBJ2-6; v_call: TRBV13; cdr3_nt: TGTGCCAGCAGCCCCCTAGGCAGGGGAGGTTCGGCTGGGGCCAACGTCCTGACTTTC; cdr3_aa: CASSPLGRGGSAGANVLTF
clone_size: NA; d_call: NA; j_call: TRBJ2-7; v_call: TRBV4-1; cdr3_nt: TGCGCCAGCAGCCGAATGGACGCGCGGGATGGCGAGCAGTACTTC; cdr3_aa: CASSRMDARDGEQYF
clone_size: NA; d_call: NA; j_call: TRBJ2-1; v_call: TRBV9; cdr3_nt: TGTGCCAGCAGCCCGGTGGGGACGCGTGTCGGTGAGCAGTTCTTC; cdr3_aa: CASSPVGTRVGEQFF
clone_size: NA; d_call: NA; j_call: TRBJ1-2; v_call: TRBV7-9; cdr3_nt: TGTGCCAGCAGCTTTTTGACGGTGGACTATGGCTACACCTTC; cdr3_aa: CASSFLTVDYGYTF
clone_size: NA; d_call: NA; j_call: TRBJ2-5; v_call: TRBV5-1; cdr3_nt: TGCGCCAGCAGCTTGGGGAACTCCGGGGAGACCCAGTACTTC; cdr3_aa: CASSLGNSGETQYF
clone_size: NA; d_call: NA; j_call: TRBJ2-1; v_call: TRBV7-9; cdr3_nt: TGTGCCAGCAGCTTAAGGGCAGGGATCATTACCTACAATGAGCAGTTCTTC; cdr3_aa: CASSLRAGIITYNEQFF
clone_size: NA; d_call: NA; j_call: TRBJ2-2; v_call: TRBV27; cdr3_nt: TGTGCCAGCAGTTTCATCCCTAAACCGACGACACTCCAGGTTCCTTACACCGGGGAGCTGTTTTTT; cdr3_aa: CASSFIPKPTTLQVPYTGELFF
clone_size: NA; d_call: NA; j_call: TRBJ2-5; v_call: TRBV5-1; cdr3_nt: TGCGCCAGCAGCTTGGGGGCCCAAGAGACCCAGTACTTC; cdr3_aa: CASSLGAQETQYF
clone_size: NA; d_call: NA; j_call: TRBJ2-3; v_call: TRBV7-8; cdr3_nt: TGTGCCAGCAGCTTAGGATATCAGTCGGATACGCAGTATTTT; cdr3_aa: CASSLGYQSDTQYF
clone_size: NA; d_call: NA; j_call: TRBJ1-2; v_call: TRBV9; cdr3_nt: TGTGCCAGCAGCGTAGGGGGCGCGGTTGAGTATGGCTACACCTTC; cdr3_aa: CASSVGGAVEYGYTF
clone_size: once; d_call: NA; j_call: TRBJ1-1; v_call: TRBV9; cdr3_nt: TGTGCCAGCAGCCCCGGTCCGGGGAACACTGAAGCTTTCTTT; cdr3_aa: CASSPGPGNTEAFF
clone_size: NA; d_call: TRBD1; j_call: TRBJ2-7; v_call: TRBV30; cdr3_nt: TGTGCCTGGAGCGGGGACAGGGGGAGTTACGAGCAGTACTTC; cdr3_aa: CAWSGDRGSYEQYF
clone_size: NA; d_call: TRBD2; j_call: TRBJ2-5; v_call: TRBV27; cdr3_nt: TGTGCCAGCAGCAGCGGGGGGCGAATGGAGACCCAGTACTTC; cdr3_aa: CASSSGGRMETQYF
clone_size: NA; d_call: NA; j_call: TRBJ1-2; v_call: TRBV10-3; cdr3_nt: TGTGCCATCAGTGAGAGGGAGGACAGTCCAATTAACTATGGCTACACCTTC; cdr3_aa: CAISEREDSPINYGYTF
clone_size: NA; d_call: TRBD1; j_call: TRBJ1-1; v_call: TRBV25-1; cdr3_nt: TGTGCCAGCACCGATTCCCCGGACAGGGGGCGCGGGACTGAAGCTTTCTTT; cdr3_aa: CASTDSPDRGRGTEAFF
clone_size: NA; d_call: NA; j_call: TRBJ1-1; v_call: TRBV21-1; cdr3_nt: TGTGCCAGCAGCAAAGCTTCCGGTGTCAGTGTCGACACTGAAGCTTTCTTT; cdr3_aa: CASSKASGVSVDTEAFF
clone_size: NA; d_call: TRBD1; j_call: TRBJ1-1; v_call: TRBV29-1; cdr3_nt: TGCAGCGTCCGCCTTGACAGGGAGACTGAAGCTTTCTTT; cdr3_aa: CSVRLDRETEAFF
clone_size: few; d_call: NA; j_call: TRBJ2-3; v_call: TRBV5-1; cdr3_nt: TGCGCCAGCAGCCACGGGGGCGGGGGCGACACAGATACGCAGTATTTT; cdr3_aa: CASSHGGGGDTDTQYF
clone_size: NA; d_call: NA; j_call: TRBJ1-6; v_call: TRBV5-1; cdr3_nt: TGCGCCAGCAGCTTGGAATTAACGGATAATAATTCACCCCTCCACTTT; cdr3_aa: CASSLELTDNNSPLHF
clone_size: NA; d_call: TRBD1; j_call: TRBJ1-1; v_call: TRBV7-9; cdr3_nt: TGTGCCAGCAGCTCCTTACGGGACAGGGGCTCTGAAGCTTTCTTT; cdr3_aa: CASSSLRDRGSEAFF
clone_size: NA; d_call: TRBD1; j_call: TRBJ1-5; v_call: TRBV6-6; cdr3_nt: TGTGCCAGCAGTTACGGAGACAGGGTGGTTCAGCCCCAGCATTTT; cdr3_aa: CASSYGDRVVQPQHF
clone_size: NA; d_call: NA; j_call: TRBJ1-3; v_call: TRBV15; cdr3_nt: TGTGCCACCAGCAGAACAGGGTTAAACACCATATATTTT; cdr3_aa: CATSRTGLNTIYF
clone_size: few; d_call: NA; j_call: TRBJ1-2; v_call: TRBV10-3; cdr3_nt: TGTGCCATCAGACCCCCGACAGGTCCGGTAAATGGCTACACCTTC; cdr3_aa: CAIRPPTGPVNGYTF
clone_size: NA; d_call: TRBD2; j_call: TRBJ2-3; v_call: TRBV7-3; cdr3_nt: TGTGCCAGCAGTCCTACGACGGGACTAGCGGGGGGCTATACGCAGTATTTT; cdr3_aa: CASSPTTGLAGGYTQYF
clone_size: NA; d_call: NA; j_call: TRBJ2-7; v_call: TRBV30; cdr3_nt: TGTGCCTGGGGAAGGACAGCCGGCTACGAGCAGTACTTC; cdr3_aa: CAWGRTAGYEQYF
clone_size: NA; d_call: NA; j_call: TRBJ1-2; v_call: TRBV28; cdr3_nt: TGTGCCAGCAGTTTATCTGACAGTTACTATGGCTACACCTTC; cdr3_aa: CASSLSDSYYGYTF
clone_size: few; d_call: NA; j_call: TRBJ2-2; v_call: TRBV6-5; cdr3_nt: TGTGCCAGCAGTTACTCTTACCGGAACACCGGGGAGCTGTTTTTT; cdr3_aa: CASSYSYRNTGELFF
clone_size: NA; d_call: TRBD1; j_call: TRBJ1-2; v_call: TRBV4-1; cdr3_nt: TGCGCCAGCAGCCAAGCAAGGGACAGGGGGAGACTCTACACCTTC; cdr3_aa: CASSQARDRGRLYTF
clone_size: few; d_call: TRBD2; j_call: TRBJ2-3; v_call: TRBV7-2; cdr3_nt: TGTGCCAGCAGCCCTGGACTAGTTTCAGATACGCAGTATTTT; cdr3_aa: CASSPGLVSDTQYF